What follows are 27 T cell receptor beta chains derived from one specimen sequenced in a study of neoadjuvant anti-PD-1 for oral cavity cancer. Using immunoSEQ multiplex PCR, the repertoire was profiled, and TCRdb retains in-frame clones only, with some absent. Of 14,000 or so clones detected, about 73% appear once; the ten largest clones hold roughly 2%. The sequencing used PBMCs, collected before nivolumab (anti-PD-1) treatment. These TCRs come from a person between 40 and 80 years old with oral cavity squamous cell carcinoma.

The chain couples TRBV11-2 to TRBJ2-4, with no clear D. CDR3 length equals 15 residues. V was clipped by 2 bases and J by 6 bases, with 14 bases between them. Germline values: CDR1 SGHAT, CDR2 FQNNGV. The CDR3 nucleotides are TGTGCCAGCAGCTTAATGCTCGCGGCGTCAAACATTCAGTACTTC. Translating gives CASSLMLAASNIQYF.

The CDR3 loop is CASSTLQGGDGYTF. CDR3 bases: TGTGCCAGCAGTACACTACAGGGAGGGGATGGCTACACCTTC. The J gene is TRBJ1-2, the V gene TRBV27; TRBD1 might be the D (6 bases). Germline CDR1 is MNHEY and CDR2 is SMNVEV (reference sequence). The germline V and J ends were trimmed by 5 bases and 6 bases, with 16 bases remaining between them. CDR3 length: 14 amino acids.

This clone was picked up one time. V usage is TRBV15 and J usage is TRBJ2-3, with unresolved D. This CDR3 is 14 amino acids long. The V and J ends lost 0 bases and 2 bases respectively, with 6 bases between them. In germline, CDR1 is LNHNV, CDR2 YYDKDF (reference sequence). For the CDR3, the DNA is TGTGCCACCAGCAGAGATAGGGCCACAGATACGCAGTATTTT. Its translation: CATSRDRATDTQYF.

The chain couples TRBV5-5 to TRBJ1-4, with 9 bases that match TRBD1. CDR1 SGHKS and CDR2 YYEKEE come from the germline V gene (reference sequence). Unmatched junction bases numbered 3, after V lost 4 bases and J lost 8 bases. The CDR3 loop spans 13 amino acids. Written as DNA, the CDR3 is TGTGCCAGCAGCACAGGGGGCGGAGAAAAACTGTTTTTT. Encoded protein: CASSTGGGEKLFF.

This clone was found a few times. Here the CDR3 reads CASRRNSGSVSNEQFF. CDR3 bases: TGTGCCAGCAGACGCAATAGCGGGAGTGTTAGCAATGAGCAGTTCTTC. The V gene is TRBV7-8, the J gene TRBJ2-1; 9 bases match TRBD2. The CDR3 is made up of 16 amino acids. With 6 bases clipped from V and 6 bases from J, the junction kept 12 bases outside the gene matches. Germline assignment: CDR1 SGHVS and CDR2 FQNEAQ.

The rearrangement uses TRBV15 and TRBJ1-2; D gene ambiguous. The CDR3 length is 14 residues. The germline V gene encodes CDR1 LNHNV and CDR2 YYDKDF (reference sequence). Trimming removed 0 bases at V and 4 bases at J, with 9 bases between. DNA of the CDR3: TGTGCCACCAGCAGAGATGTTCAAGTCTATGGCTACACCTTC. Amino acids: CATSRDVQVYGYTF. Full variable domain (rest looked up from reference TRBV15 and TRBJ1-2): DAMVIQNPRYQVTQFGKPVTLSCSQTLNHNVMYWYQQKSSQAPKLLFHYYDKDFNNEADTPDNFQSRRPNTSFCFLDIRSPGLGDTAMYLCATSRDVQVYGYTFGSGTRLTVV.

This chain joins TRBV9 and TRBJ2-3; TRBD1 matches at 7 bases. CDR1 is SGDLS, CDR2 YYNGEE, per germline. The CDR3 is 18 residues long. With 3 bases clipped from V and 2 bases from J, the junction kept 15 bases outside the gene matches. This CDR3 reads CASSEQRDGQEYTDTQYF. The CDR3 region has the DNA TGTGCCAGCAGCGAACAACGGGATGGACAGGAGTACACAGATACGCAGTATTTT.

This clone was detected only a few times. The chain combines TRBV5-1 with TRBJ2-7; 11 nucleotides align to TRBD1. CDR1 is SGHRS, CDR2 YFSETQ, per germline. V lost 3 bases and J lost 5; bases outside the gene matches: 10. The CDR3 has 16 amino acids. The CDR3 is CASSWTPGQGDHEQYF. The CDR3 nucleotides are TGCGCCAGCAGCTGGACCCCGGGACAGGGGGACCACGAGCAGTACTTC.

The rearrangement joins TRBV7-8 to TRBJ2-5, with 11 bases aligning to TRBD2. J lost 5 bases, V lost 1 base, and 3 bases had no gene match. This CDR3 is built from 15 residues. Germline CDR1 and CDR2: SGHVS and FQNEAQ. The CDR3 nucleotides are TGTGCCAGCAGCTTAGATTTAGCGGGGGGGGAGACCCAGTACTTC. Translated, it gives CASSLDLAGGETQYF.

The genes are TRBV7-8 and TRBJ2-7; no clear D. CDR1 and CDR2 from the germline V gene are SGHVS and FQNEAQ. This CDR3 spans 12 amino acids. Trimming removed 3 bases at V and 3 bases at J, with 6 bases between. CDR3 region: CASSFKGYEQYF. CDR3 in DNA: TGTGCCAGCAGCTTTAAGGGCTACGAGCAGTACTTC.

This clone was seen just once. For the CDR3, the DNA is TGTGCCAGCAGCCCAGGCGGGCCGGGTGGAAACACCATATATTTT. This sequence encodes CASSPGGPGGNTIYF. The rearrangement uses TRBV7-3 and TRBJ1-3, with D hard to call. Trimming cost V 5 bases and J 3 bases, with 14 bases left between them. This CDR3 has 15 residues. CDR1 and CDR2 from the germline V gene are SGHTA and FQGTGA.

The rearrangement uses TRBV7-9 and TRBJ2-3; D not resolved. The V end lost 3 bases, the J end lost 2 bases, and 9 bases lay between the germline ends. CDR1 SEHNR and CDR2 FQNEAQ come from the germline V gene (reference sequence). CDR3 length: 14 residues. CDR3 in DNA: TGTGCCAGCAGCTTGGTCAGATCCACAGATACGCAGTATTTT. It yields the protein CASSLVRSTDTQYF.

The chain is built from TRBV15 and TRBJ1-5, with D unclear. Between the trimmed V and J ends, which lost 5 bases and 7 bases, there was a span of 3 bases. The CDR3 extends over 10 amino acids. Per the germline V gene, CDR1 is LNHNV and CDR2 is YYDKDF (reference sequence). The CDR3 reads CATSLQPQHF. The CDR3 nucleotides are TGTGCCACCAGCTTGCAGCCCCAGCATTTT.

In DNA form, the CDR3 reads TGCGCCAGCAGCTTGGAGCAGGGGGCGCCCGGGGAGCTGTTTTTT. Amino acid sequence: CASSLEQGAPGELFF. V gene TRBV5-1 combines with J gene TRBJ2-2; TRBD1 aligns across 8 bases. Germline-derived CDR1 and CDR2 are SGHRS and YFSETQ. The CDR3 runs 15 residues. The V segment lost 0 bases and the J segment 6 bases; nucleotides outside the gene matches: 4.

The chain employs TRBV2 and TRBJ1-1; no definite D call. This CDR3 region has 13 residues. Trimming left V 4 bases short and J 0 bases short, with 6 bases between. Germline V lookup: CDR1 SNHLY, CDR2 FYNNEI. The CDR3: CASSAGMNTEAFF. CDR3 coding DNA: TGTGCCAGCAGTGCGGGGATGAACACTGAAGCTTTCTTT. Full variable domain (missing parts from reference TRBV2 and TRBJ1-1): EPEVTQTPSHQVTQMGQEVILRCVPISNHLYFYWYRQILGQKVEFLVSFYNNEISEKSEIFDDQFSVERPDGSNFTLKIRSTKLEDSAMYFCASSAGMNTEAFFGQGTRLTVV.

V is TRBV7-9 and J is TRBJ2-5; 7 bases fit TRBD1. The germline CDR1 and CDR2 sequences are SEHNR and FQNEAQ (reference sequence). The V gene end was trimmed by 5 bases and the J gene end by 2 bases; junction bases not matched to a gene: 8. The CDR3 has 15 amino acids. The CDR3 sequence is CASSPDRTLQETQYF. CDR3 coding DNA: TGTGCCAGCAGCCCGGACAGGACCTTACAAGAGACCCAGTACTTC.

This clone came up once. The rearrangement links TRBV11-2 to TRBJ2-7, with 8 bases aligning to TRBD1. Trimming took 3 bases from V and 3 from J; bases not matched to a gene: 13. CDR3 length: 17 amino acids. Germline values: CDR1 SGHAT, CDR2 FQNNGV. This CDR3 reads CASSFFLTPTGDYEQYF. For the CDR3, the DNA is TGTGCCAGCAGCTTTTTTCTAACCCCGACAGGGGACTACGAGCAGTACTTC.

The chain recombines TRBV2 with TRBJ1-5; D remains unclear. V lost 8 bases to trimming and J lost 0 bases, with 11 bases between them. Germline V gene lookup returns CDR1 SNHLY and CDR2 FYNNEI. The CDR3 spans 14 residues. CDR3 in DNA: TGTGCCAGCGACTCCGCCTATAGCAATCAGCCCCAGCATTTT. Encoded protein: CASDSAYSNQPQHF.

The chain has TRBV11-2 and TRBJ1-5, with D tentatively TRBD1 (5 bases). Trimming pared 1 base from V and 12 bases from J, leaving 22 bases between. There are 16 residues in the CDR3. CDR1 is SGHAT, CDR2 FQNNGV, per germline. CDR3 nucleotides: TGTGCCAGCAGCTTAGTCGGGGGGACCCCTTCAAGTGGCCAGCATTTT. It yields the protein CASSLVGGTPSSGQHF. The full variable domain, rest sourced from reference TRBV11-2 and TRBJ1-5, is EAGVAQSPRYKIIEKRQSVAFWCNPISGHATLYWYQQILGQGPKLLIQFQNNGVVDDSQLPKDRFSAERLKGVDSTLKIQPAKLEDSAVYLCASSLVGGTPSSGQHFGDGTRLSIL.

As regards this clone: A junction boundary mismatches the germline segment, possibly from a read error. In DNA, the CDR3 is TGTGCCAGCAGCTTGGGCTCCGCGGGGGATGTCTTC. Encoded protein: CASSLGSAGDVF. J is TRBJ2-1 and V is TRBV5-6, with 7 bases fitting TRBD2. This CDR3 has 12 amino acids. CDR1 and CDR2 from the germline V gene are SGHDT and YYEEEE.

In DNA, the CDR3 is TGTGCCAGCAGCTTAGCGCACGGAGGAAACACCATATATTTT. Translated: CASSLAHGGNTIYF. The rearrangement joins TRBV7-9 to TRBJ1-3; no definite D call. V lost 0 bases and J lost 4, with 7 bases in between. The germline CDR1 and CDR2 sequences are SEHNR and FQNEAQ (reference sequence). The CDR3 spans 14 residues.

The chain recombines TRBV5-1 with TRBJ2-4; TRBD1 matches 9 bases. Per germline, CDR1 SGHRS and CDR2 YFSETQ. The V segment lost 2 bases and the J segment 6 bases; nucleotides outside the gene matches: 6. The CDR3 runs 15 residues. CDR3 coding DNA: TGCGCCAGCAGCTTCGGGACAGGGTATCTAAACATTCAGTACTTC. It encodes CASSFGTGYLNIQYF.

The chain employs TRBV5-6 and TRBJ1-1, with D perhaps TRBD1 (5 bases). The length of the CDR3 is 18 residues. Germline V gene data show CDR1 as SGHDT and CDR2 as YYEEEE. Trimming took off 4 bases at V and 4 bases at J, with 26 bases between the two ends. In nucleotides, the CDR3 is TGTGCCAGCAGCCTCCGGAGGGGTCGAAGGTATATGTCCACTGAAGCTTTCTTT. Its translation: CASSLRRGRRYMSTEAFF.

This clone was detected a few times. V and J are TRBV14 and TRBJ1-1; D ambiguous. The CDR3 totals 13 residues. V was pared by 8 bases and J by 0 bases, with 10 bases between. Germline CDR1 and CDR2: SGHDN and FVKESK. CDR3 DNA sequence: TGTGCCAGCTCCGGGCAAATGAACACTGAAGCTTTCTTT. Translated, it gives CASSGQMNTEAFF.

The chain employs TRBV19 and TRBJ2-5; D is unclear. The CDR3 sequence is 11 residues long. CDR1 and CDR2 (germline): LNHDA, SQIVND (reference sequence). V lost 5 bases to trimming and J lost 5 bases, with 6 bases between them. This CDR3 is CASSSLETQYF. In DNA form, the CDR3 reads TGTGCCAGTAGTTCGTTGGAGACCCAGTACTTC.

This clone was seen a handful of times. J is TRBJ1-5 and V is TRBV9; D gene uncertain. The germline V gene encodes CDR1 SGDLS and CDR2 YYNGEE. CDR3 size: 15 residues. The ends were cut back, 0 bases at V and 1 base at J, with 8 bases in the middle. Here the CDR3 reads CASSVGLTSNQPQHF. The CDR3 coding sequence is TGTGCCAGCAGCGTAGGATTAACGAGCAATCAGCCCCAGCATTTT.

The chain combines TRBV21-1 with TRBJ2-1; the table's D call TRBD1 went unverified against the DNA. TRBV21-1 is assigned pseudogene status. CDR3 length: 16 residues. The CDR3 reads CASNSRTPCSYNEQFF. As DNA, the CDR3 is TGTGCCAGCAACTCCCGGACACCCTGCTCCTACAATGAGCAGTTCTTC.